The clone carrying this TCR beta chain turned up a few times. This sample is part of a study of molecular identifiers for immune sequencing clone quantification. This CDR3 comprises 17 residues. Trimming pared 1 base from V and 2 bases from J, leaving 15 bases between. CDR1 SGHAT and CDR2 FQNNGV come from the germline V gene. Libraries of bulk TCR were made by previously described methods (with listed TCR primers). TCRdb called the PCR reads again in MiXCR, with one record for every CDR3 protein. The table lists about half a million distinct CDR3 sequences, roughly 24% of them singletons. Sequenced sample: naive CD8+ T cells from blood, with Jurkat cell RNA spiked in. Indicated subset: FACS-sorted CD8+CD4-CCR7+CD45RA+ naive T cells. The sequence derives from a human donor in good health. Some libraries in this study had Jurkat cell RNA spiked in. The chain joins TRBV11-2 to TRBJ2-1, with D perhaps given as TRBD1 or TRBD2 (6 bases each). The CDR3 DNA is TGTGCCAGCAGCTTAGTGGTTTCTGGGGGGCCCTACAATGAGCAGTTCTTC. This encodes CASSLVVSGGPYNEQFF.